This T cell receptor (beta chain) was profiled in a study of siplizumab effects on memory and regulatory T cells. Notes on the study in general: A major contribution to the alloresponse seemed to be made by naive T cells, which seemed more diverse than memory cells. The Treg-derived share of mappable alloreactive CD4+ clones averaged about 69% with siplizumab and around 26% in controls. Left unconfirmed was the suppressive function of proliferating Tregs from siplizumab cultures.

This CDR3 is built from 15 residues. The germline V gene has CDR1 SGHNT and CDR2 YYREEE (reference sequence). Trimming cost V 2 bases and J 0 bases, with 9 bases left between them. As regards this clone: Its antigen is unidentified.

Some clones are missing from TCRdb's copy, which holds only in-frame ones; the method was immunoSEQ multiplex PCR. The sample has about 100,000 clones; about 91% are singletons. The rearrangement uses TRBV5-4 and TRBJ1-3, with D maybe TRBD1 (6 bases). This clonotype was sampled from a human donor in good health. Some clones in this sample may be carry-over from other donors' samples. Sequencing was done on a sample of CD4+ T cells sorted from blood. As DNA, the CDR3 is TGTGCCAGCAGCTTAGGACAGACCTCTGGAAACACCATATATTTT. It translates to CASSLGQTSGNTIYF.